What follows are 5 T cell receptor beta chains derived from one specimen sequenced in a study of T cells in Graves' hyperthyroidism and ophthalmopathy. Amplified TCR beta CDR3 regions came from RNA transcripts. The HTBI primer set drove a first-round RT-PCR of the TCR CDR3. TCRdb fed the multiplex PCR reads into MiXCR, producing one record per CDR3 protein. The sample consists of around 300,000 distinct CDR3 sequences, less than 30% of them appearing once. Sequencing was carried out using blood. These receptors all stem from a man aged 35 to 55 with Graves' hyperthyroidism that later progressed to Graves' ophthalmopathy.

This clonotype was recorded many times. J is TRBJ1-2 and V is TRBV6-2 or TRBV6-3; 8 bases map to TRBD1. J gave up 1 base and V 6 bases, and 10 bases lay outside the gene matches. The CDR3 loop spans 16 amino acids. Germline CDR1 MNHEY, CDR2 SVGEGT. The DNA of the CDR3 is TGTGCCAGCAGCAGATCCGGGACAGGCGGTAACTATGGCTACACCTTC. Protein product: CASSRSGTGGNYGYTF.

This clonotype was seen repeatedly, ten times or more. The chain employs TRBV19 and TRBJ2-7; a possible D gene is TRBD1 (6 bases). The germline CDR1 and CDR2 sequences are LNHDA and SQIVND (reference sequence). The germline V and J ends were trimmed by 1 base and 4 bases, with 14 bases remaining between them. This CDR3 has 15 amino acids. The CDR3 is CASSIGGRGRYEQYF. Written as DNA, the CDR3 is TGTGCCAGTAGTATAGGCGGCAGGGGAAGGTACGAGCAGTACTTC.

The J gene is TRBJ2-7, the V gene TRBV6-2 or TRBV6-3; D perhaps matches TRBD2 (5 bases). Per germline, CDR1 MNHEY and CDR2 SVGEGT. V lost 6 bases to trimming and J lost 4 bases, with 16 bases between them. The CDR3 runs to 14 residues. This chain's CDR3 is CASRADWRTYEQYF. The CDR3 DNA follows: TGTGCCAGCAGGGCGGACTGGCGAACGTACGAGCAGTACTTC.

This clonotype was detected only a few times. This chain connects TRBV12-3 or TRBV12-4 to TRBJ1-2; no definite D call. This CDR3 has 13 residues. V dropped 3 bases and J dropped 2 bases, with 7 bases sitting between them. The CDR3 bases are TGTGCCAGCAGTTTCGTCGGCAACTATGGCTACACCTTC. This translates into CASSFVGNYGYTF.

A few counts support this clonotype. This chain connects TRBV6-2 or TRBV6-3 to TRBJ1-1; TRBD1 matches at 9 bases. The CDR3 extends over 13 amino acids. J gave up 3 bases and V 7 bases, and 3 bases lay outside the gene matches. In germline, CDR1 is MNHEY, CDR2 SVGEGT. CDR3 region: CASNDRGYTEAFF. CDR3 bases: TGTGCCAGCAATGACAGGGGGTACACTGAAGCTTTCTTT.